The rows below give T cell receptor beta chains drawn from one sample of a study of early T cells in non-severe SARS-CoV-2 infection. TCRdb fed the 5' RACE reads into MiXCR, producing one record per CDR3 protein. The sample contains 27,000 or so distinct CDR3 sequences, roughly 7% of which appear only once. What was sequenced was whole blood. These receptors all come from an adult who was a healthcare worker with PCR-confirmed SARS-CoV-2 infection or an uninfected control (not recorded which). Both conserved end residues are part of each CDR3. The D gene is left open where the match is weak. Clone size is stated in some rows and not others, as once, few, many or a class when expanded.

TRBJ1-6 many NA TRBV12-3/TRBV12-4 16 TGTGCCAGCAGCATGACAGGAAGCTCCTATAATTCACCCCTCCACTTT CASSMTGSSYNSPLHF
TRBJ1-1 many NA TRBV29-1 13 TGCAGCGTTTGGGGTTCGTTGAACACTGAAGCTTTCTTT CSVWGSLNTEAFF
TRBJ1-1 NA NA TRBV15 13 TGTGCCACCAGCATTGGGGGCCCCACTGAAGCTTTCTTT CATSIGGPTEAFF
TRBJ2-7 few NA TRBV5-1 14 TGCGCCAGCAGCTTGGCGGATCGGGGCTACGAGCAGTACTTC CASSLADRGYEQYF
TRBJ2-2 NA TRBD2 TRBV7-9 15 TGTGCCAGCAGCGTGACTAGCGGTAACGCCGGGGAGCTGTTTTTT CASSVTSGNAGELFF
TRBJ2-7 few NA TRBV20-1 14 TGCAGTGCTAGAGTGGAGGGGACCTCCTACGAGCAGTACTTC CSARVEGTSYEQYF
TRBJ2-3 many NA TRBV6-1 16 TGTGCCAGCAGTGAATTGACGGGGCTTAGCACAGATACGCAGTATTTT CASSELTGLSTDTQYF
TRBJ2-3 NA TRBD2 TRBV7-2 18 TGTGCCAGCAGCTTAGTAACTAGCGGGGGCCTCCGCGGAGATACGCAGTATTTT CASSLVTSGGLRGDTQYF
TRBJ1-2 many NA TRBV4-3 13 TGCGCCAGCAGCCAAGACAGAGACTATGGCTACACCTTC CASSQDRDYGYTF
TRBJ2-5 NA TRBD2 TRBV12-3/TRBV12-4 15 TGTGCCAGCAGTTTTTGGTCTAGCGGCCAAGAGACCCAGTACTTC CASSFWSSGQETQYF
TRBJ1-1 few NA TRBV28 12 TGTGCCATCAGTTCTTTGAACACTGAAGCTTTCTTT CAISSLNTEAFF
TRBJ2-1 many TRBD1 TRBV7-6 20 TGTGCCAGCAGCTTACCAGCCGGGACAGGGGAGCCAGGTTCCTACAATGAGCAGTTCTTC CASSLPAGTGEPGSYNEQFF
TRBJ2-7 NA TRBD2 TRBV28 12 TGTGCCAGCAGCGGCGGGACTACAGCGCAGTACTTC CASSGGTTAQYF
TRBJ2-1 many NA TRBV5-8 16 TGTGCCAGCAGTTCCTTTGGCGGCAGCTCCTACAATGAGCAGTTCTTC CASSSFGGSSYNEQFF
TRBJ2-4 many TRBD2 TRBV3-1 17 TGTGCCAGCAGCCAAGGACTAGCGGGAGTAAAGAGGGACATTCAGTACTTC CASSQGLAGVKRDIQYF
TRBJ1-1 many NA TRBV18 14 TGTGCCAGCTCACCTCGGGGGCCGCGGACTGAAGCTTTCTTT CASSPRGPRTEAFF
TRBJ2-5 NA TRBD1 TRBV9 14 TGTGCCAGCAGCGTACAGGGGGCGGGAGAGACCCAGTACTTC CASSVQGAGETQYF
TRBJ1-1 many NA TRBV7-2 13 TGTGCCAGCAGAGCGGACGCGAACACTGAAGCTTTCTTT CASRADANTEAFF
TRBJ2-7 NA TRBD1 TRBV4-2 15 TGTGCCAGCAGCCCAGTTGGACAGGGGTCCCACGAGCAGTACTTC CASSPVGQGSHEQYF
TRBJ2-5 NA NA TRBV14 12 TGTGCCAGCAGCCAGGTGAAAGAGACCCAGTACTTC CASSQVKETQYF
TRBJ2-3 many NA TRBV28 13 TGTGCCAGCAGTTTACCAGTACGGAATACGCAGTATTTT CASSLPVRNTQYF
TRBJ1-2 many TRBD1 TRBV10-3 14 TGTGCCATCAGTGCGGGACAGGGATTTCGTGGCTACACCTTC CAISAGQGFRGYTF
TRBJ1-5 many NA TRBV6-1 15 TGTGCCAGCAGTGGGGGGGAAGGGTCCAATCAGCCCCAGCATTTT CASSGGEGSNQPQHF
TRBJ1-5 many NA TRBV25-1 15 TGTGCCAGCAGTGACTCAGGGGCCGGCAATCAGCCCCAGCATTTT CASSDSGAGNQPQHF
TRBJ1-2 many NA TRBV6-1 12 TGTGCCAGCAGGACCTCCAACTATGGCTACACCTTC CASRTSNYGYTF
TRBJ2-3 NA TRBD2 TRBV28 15 TGTGCCAGCAGTTTAGCGGCGGGAGGTACAGATACGCAGTATTTT CASSLAAGGTDTQYF
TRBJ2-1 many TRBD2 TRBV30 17 TGTGCCTGGAGTGTTAAGCTAGCGGGGGCGCGGCGCAATGAGCAGTTCTTC CAWSVKLAGARRNEQFF
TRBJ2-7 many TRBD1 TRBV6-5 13 TGTGCCAGCAGGTCGGGACAGGGGACCGAGCAGTACTTC CASRSGQGTEQYF
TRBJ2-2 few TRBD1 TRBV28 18 TGTGCCAGCAGTTCAGATACCGGGACAGGGATGGGAACCGGGGAGCTGTTTTTT CASSSDTGTGMGTGELFF
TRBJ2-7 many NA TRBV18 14 TGTGCCAGCTCACCAGGGGACGGGACCTACGAGCAGTACTTC CASSPGDGTYEQYF
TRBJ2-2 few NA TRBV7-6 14 TGTGCCAGCAGCCTAAATACACACACCGGGGAGCTGTTTTTT CASSLNTHTGELFF
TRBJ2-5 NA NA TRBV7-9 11 TGTGCCAGCACCTTCCTGGAGACCCAGTACTTC CASTFLETQYF
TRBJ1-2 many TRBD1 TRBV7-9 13 TGTGCCAGCAGCTTAGACAGGGGGCATGGCTACACCTTC CASSLDRGHGYTF
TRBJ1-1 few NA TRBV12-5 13 TGTGCTAGTGGACCCCAAGAGGGCACTGAAGCTTTCTTT CASGPQEGTEAFF
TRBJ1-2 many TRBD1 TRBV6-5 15 TGTGCCAGCAGTTACGGGGCAGGGGGAAACTATGGCTACACCTTC CASSYGAGGNYGYTF
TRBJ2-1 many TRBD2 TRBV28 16 TGTGCCAGCAGTCCCTATGGCGCGGGGGAGCACAATGAGCAGTTCTTC CASSPYGAGEHNEQFF
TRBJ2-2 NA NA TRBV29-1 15 TGCAGCGTTGTTGAAGAGACCGCGAACACCGGGGAGCTGTTTTTT CSVVEETANTGELFF
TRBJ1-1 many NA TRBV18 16 TGTGCCAGCTCCTCCCAGGGGAGAATTACGAACACTGAAGCTTTCTTT CASSSQGRITNTEAFF
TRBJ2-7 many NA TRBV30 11 TGTGCCTGGAGTAAGGTGTCAGGAGTAAACTTC CAWSKVSGVNF
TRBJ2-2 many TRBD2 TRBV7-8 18 TGTGCCAGCAGCTTAGAACGGACTAGCGCCAAAAACACCGGGGAGCTGTTTTTT CASSLERTSAKNTGELFF
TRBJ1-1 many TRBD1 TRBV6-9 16 TGTGCCAGCAGTTCCCCGGACAGGGGGCAGGTCACTGAAGCTTTCTTT CASSSPDRGQVTEAFF
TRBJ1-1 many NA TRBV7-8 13 TGTGCCAGCAGCTCCCACACGAACACTGAAGCTTTCTTT CASSSHTNTEAFF
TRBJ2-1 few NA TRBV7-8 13 TGTGCCAGCAGCTTGCGCAGTTACAATGAGCAGTTCTTC CASSLRSYNEQFF
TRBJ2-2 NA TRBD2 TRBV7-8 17 TGTGCCAGCAGCTCCTCACTAGCGGGGGGGAACACCGGGGAGCTGTTTTTT CASSSSLAGGNTGELFF
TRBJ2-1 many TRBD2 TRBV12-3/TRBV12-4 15 TGTGCCAGCAGCCTCCGGCGGGGGGCCGTCAATGAGCAGTTCTTC CASSLRRGAVNEQFF
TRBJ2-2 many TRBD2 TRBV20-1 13 TGCAGTGCAAGGACTAGGAACACCGGGGAGCTGTTTTTT CSARTRNTGELFF
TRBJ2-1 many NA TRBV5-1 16 TGCGCCAGCAGCTTGGCTGGCGGCAGCTCCTACAATGAGCAGTTCTTC CASSLAGGSSYNEQFF
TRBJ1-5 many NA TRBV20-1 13 TGCAGTGCCCGCCGTGGGGGCAATCAGCCCCAGCATTTT CSARRGGNQPQHF
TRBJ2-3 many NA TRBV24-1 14 TGTGCCACCAGTGATTCCGGATGGCAAAATACGCAGTATTTT CATSDSGWQNTQYF
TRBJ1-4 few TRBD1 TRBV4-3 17 TGCGCCAGCAGCCTCGGACAGGCCGGGGCAACTAATGAAAAACTGTTTTTT CASSLGQAGATNEKLFF
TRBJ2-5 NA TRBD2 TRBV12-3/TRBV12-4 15 TGTGCCAGCAGTTTAGGGCTAGCGGGAGGGGAGACCCAGTACTTC CASSLGLAGGETQYF
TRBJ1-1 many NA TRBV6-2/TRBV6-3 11 TGTGCCAGCAGGACAGGTCCTGAAGCTTTCTTT CASRTGPEAFF
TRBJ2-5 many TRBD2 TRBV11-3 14 TGTGCCAGCAGCAGCGGCGGGGGGATAGAGACCCAGTACTTC CASSSGGGIETQYF
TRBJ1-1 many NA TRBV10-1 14 TGCGCCAGCAGTGAGTACATCTTCGGGACTGAAGCTTTCTTT CASSEYIFGTEAFF
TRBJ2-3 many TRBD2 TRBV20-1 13 TGCAGTGCTGGGACTAGCGGGAGGAATACGCAGTATTTT CSAGTSGRNTQYF
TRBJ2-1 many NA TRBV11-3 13 TGTGCCAGCAGCCAGACTAAATACAATGAGCAGTTCTTC CASSQTKYNEQFF
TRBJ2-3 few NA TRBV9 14 TGTGCCAGCAGCGTACTAGGGACTCCAGATACGCAGTATTTT CASSVLGTPDTQYF
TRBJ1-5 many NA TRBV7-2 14 TGTGCCAGCAGCTTCCTTGGGGGCAATCAGCCCCAGCATTTT CASSFLGGNQPQHF
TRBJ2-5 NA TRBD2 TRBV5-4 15 TGTGCCCCAGTGAGCGGGGGGTTGTACCAAGAGACCCAGTACTTC CAPVSGGLYQETQYF